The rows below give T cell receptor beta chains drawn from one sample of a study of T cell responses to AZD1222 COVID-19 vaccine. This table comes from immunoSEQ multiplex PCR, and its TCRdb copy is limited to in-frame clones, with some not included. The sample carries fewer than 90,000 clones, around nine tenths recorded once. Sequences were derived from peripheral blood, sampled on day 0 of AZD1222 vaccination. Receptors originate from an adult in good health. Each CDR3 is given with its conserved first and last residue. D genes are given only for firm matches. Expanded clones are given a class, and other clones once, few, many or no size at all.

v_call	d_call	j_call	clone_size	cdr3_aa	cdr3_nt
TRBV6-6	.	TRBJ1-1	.	CASSSLSRPEAFF	TGTGCCAGCAGTTCCCTCTCGCGCCCTGAAGCTTTCTTT
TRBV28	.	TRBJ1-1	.	CASSLLGGTEAFF	TGTGCCAGCAGTCTGCTGGGAGGCACTGAAGCTTTCTTT
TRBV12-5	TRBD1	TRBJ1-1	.	CASGLHRGWDTEAFF	TGTGCTAGTGGTTTGCACAGGGGGTGGGACACTGAAGCTTTCTTT
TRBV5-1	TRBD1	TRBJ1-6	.	CASSRGTGYPSPLHF	TGCGCCAGCAGCCGGGGGACAGGCTATCCGTCACCCCTCCACTTT
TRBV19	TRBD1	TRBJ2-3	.	CASSWDRTDTQYF	TGTGCCAGTAGCTGGGACAGAACAGATACGCAGTATTTT
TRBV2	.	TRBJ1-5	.	CASTLGGGGNQPQHF	TGTGCCAGCACCCTCGGCGGAGGGGGCAATCAGCCCCAGCATTTT
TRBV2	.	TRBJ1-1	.	CASKGTEGTEAFF	TGTGCCAGCAAAGGCACGGAGGGGACTGAAGCTTTCTTT
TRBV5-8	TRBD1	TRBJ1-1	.	CASRYRGRNTEAFF	TGTGCCAGCAGGTACAGGGGCCGGAACACTGAAGCTTTCTTT
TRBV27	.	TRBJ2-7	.	CASSLSPYYEQYF	TGTGCCAGCAGTTTATCCCCATACTACGAGCAGTACTTC
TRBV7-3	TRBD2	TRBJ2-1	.	CASSLSGLGSDEQFF	TGTGCCAGCAGCTTATCGGGACTAGGCTCCGATGAGCAGTTCTTC
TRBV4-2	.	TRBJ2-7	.	CASSQGTGVRAYEQYF	TGTGCCAGCAGCCAAGGGACCGGAGTTAGAGCCTACGAGCAGTACTTC
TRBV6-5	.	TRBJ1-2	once	CAARQGYGYTF	TGTGCCGCACGCCAGGGGTATGGCTACACCTTC
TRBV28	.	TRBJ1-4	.	CASSRRGEKLFF	TGTGCCAGCAGTCGCCGGGGGGAAAAACTGTTTTTT
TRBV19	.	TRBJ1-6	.	CASSLNGNSPLHF	TGTGCCAGTAGCCTAAATGGGAATTCACCCCTCCACTTT
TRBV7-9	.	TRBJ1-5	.	CASSQDRNQPQHF	TGTGCCAGCAGCCAGGACCGCAATCAGCCCCAGCATTTT
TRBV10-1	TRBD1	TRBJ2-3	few	CASRDTGGTDTQYF	TGCGCCAGCAGGGACACAGGGGGCACAGATACGCAGTATTTT
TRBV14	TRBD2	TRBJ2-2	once	CASSQGGGTGELFF	TGTGCCAGCAGCCAAGGCGGGGGCACCGGGGAGCTGTTTTTT
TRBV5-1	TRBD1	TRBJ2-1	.	CASSRQGSSYNEQFF	TGCGCCAGCAGCCGACAGGGGAGCTCCTACAATGAGCAGTTCTTC
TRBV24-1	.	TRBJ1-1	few	CATRGGRSLSAEAFF	TGTGCCACTAGGGGGGGGAGGTCTTTGTCGGCTGAAGCTTTCTTT
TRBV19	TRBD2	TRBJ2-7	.	CASSKRTSLTSEQYF	TGTGCCAGTAGTAAAAGGACTAGCCTCACGAGCGAGCAGTACTTC
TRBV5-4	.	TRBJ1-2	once	CASSLVQSNQHRGYTF	TGTGCCAGCAGCTTAGTTCAGTCCAATCAACATCGGGGCTACACCTTC
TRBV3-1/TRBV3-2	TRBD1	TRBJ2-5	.	CASSHGTGGQETQYF	TGTGCCAGCAGCCATGGGACAGGGGGCCAGGAGACCCAGTACTTC
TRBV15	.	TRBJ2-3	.	CATSSGKGSTDTQYF	TGTGCCACCAGCAGTGGGAAGGGGAGCACAGATACGCAGTATTTT
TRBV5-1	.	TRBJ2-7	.	CASSLLDSLFSYEQYF	TGCGCCAGCAGCTTGTTAGACTCATTATTCTCCTACGAGCAGTACTTC
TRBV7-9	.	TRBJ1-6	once	CASSLTNSPLHF	TGTGCCAGCAGCTTAACCAATTCACCCCTCCACTTT
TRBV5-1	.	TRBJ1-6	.	CASSLDRLRGNSPLHF	TGCGCCAGCAGCTTGGATAGGCTTCGCGGTAATTCACCCCTCCACTTT
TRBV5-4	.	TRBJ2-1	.	CASSLGQYNEQFF	TGTGCCAGCAGCTTGGGACAGTACAATGAGCAGTTCTTC
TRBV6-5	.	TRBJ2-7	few	CASSQVYEQYF	TGTGCCAGCAGCCAGGTCTACGAGCAGTACTTC
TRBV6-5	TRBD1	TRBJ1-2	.	CASSPAGTGNYGYTF	TGTGCCAGCAGTCCAGCCGGGACAGGGAACTATGGCTACACCTTC
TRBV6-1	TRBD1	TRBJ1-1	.	CASSETGTGPYTEAFF	TGTGCCAGCAGTGAGACCGGGACAGGACCCTACACTGAAGCTTTCTTT
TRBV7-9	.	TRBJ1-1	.	CASSRSKTFF	TGTGCCAGCAGCCGAAGTAAGACTTTCTTT